This record covers a single T cell receptor beta chain. Its antigen is currently unknown. The sample comes from a study of cytomegalovirus exposure and HLA in healthy donors. CDR3 size: 12 residues. Trimming stripped 1 base from V and 8 bases from J, with 8 bases between. From germline, CDR1 is SGHVS and CDR2 FQNEAQ. The study ran its PCR with 60 Vbeta and 13 Jbeta primers. The method was immunoSEQ multiplex PCR; TCRdb's version includes in-frame clones alone and lacks a portion of them. The table shows hundreds of thousands of clones, with about 87% occurring only once. Study results and caveats: Most of the TCR beta V segments (in an earlier analysis) were productive either about 90% or about 30% of the time.

This chain links TRBV7-8 with TRBJ1-2; D remains unclear. The sequence was collected from a woman aged 18 to 35 in good health and CMV-seronegative. Sample: PBMCs. CDR3 residues: CASSLDLRGYTF. For the CDR3, the DNA is TGTGCCAGCAGCTTAGATCTGCGCGGCTACACCTTC.